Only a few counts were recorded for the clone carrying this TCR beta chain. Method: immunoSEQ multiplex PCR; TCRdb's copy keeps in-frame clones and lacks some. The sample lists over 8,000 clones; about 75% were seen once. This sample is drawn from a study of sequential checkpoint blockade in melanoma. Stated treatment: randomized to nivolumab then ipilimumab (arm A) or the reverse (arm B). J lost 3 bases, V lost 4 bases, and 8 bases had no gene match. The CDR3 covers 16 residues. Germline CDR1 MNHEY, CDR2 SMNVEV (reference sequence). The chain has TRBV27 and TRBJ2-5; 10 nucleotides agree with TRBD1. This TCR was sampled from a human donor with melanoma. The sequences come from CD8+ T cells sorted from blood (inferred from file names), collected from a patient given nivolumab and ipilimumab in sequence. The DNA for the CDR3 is TGTGCCAGCAGTTCCTGGGACAGGGGAAATAAAGAGACCCAGTACTTC. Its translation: CASSSWDRGNKETQYF.